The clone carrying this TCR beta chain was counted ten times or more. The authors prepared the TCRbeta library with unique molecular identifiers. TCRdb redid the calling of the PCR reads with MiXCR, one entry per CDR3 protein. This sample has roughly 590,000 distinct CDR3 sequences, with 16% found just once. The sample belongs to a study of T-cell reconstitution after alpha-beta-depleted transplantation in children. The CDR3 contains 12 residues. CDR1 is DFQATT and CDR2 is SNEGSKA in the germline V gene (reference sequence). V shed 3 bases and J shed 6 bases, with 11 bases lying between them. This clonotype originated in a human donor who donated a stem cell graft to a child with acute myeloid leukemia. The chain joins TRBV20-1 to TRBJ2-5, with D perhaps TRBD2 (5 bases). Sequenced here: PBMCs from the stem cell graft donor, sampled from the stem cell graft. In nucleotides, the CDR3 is TGCAGTGCTAGCCCCCGGGATAAGACCCAGTACTTC. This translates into CSASPRDKTQYF.